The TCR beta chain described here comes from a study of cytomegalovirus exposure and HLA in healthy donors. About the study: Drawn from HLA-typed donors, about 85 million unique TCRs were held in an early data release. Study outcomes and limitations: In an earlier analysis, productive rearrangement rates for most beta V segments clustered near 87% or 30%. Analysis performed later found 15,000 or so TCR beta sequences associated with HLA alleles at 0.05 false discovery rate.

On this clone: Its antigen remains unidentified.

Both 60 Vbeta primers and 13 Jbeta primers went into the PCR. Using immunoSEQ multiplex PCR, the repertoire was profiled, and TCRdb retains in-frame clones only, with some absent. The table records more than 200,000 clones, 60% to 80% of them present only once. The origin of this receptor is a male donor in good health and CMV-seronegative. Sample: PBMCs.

CDR3 protein: CASSLGAQAYEQYF. Written as DNA, the CDR3 is TGTGCCAGCAGTTTAGGTGCCCAGGCTTACGAGCAGTACTTC. The rearrangement links TRBV27 to TRBJ2-7; no reliable D call. Trimming took off 2 bases at V and 4 bases at J, with 12 bases between the two ends. Germline CDR1 is MNHEY and CDR2 is SMNVEV (reference sequence). The CDR3 length is 14 residues.